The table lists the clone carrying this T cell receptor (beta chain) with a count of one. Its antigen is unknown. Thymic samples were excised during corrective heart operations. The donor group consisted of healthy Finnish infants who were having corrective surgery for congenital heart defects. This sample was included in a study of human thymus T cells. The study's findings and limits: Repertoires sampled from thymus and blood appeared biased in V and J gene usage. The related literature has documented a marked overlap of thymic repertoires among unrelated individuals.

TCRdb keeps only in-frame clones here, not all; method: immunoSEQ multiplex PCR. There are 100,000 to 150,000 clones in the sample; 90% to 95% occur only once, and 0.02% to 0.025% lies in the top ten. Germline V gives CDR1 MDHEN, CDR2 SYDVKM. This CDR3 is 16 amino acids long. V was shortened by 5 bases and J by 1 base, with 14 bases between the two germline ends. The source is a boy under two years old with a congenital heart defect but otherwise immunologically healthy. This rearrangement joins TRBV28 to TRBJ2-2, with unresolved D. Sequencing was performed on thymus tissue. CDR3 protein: CASSPPSNLNTGELFF. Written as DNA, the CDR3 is TGTGCCAGCAGTCCGCCTTCAAATTTGAACACCGGGGAGCTGTTTTTT. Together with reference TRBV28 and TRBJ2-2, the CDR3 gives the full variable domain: DVKVTQSSRYLVKRTGEKVFLECVQDMDHENMFWYRQDPGLGLRLIYFSYDVKMKEKGDIPEGYSVSREKKERFSLILESASTNQTSMYLCASSPPSNLNTGELFFGEGSRLTVL.